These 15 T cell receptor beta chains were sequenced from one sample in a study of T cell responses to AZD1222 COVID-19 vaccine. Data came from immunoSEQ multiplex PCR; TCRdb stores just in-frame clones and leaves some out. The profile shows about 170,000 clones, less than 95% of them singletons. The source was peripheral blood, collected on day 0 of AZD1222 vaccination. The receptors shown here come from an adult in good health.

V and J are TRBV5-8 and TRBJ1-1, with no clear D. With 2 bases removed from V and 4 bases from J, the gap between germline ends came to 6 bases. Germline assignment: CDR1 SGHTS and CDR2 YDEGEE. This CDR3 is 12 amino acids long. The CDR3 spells CASSFLGTEAFF. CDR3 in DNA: TGTGCCAGCAGCTTCTTGGGCACTGAAGCTTTCTTT.

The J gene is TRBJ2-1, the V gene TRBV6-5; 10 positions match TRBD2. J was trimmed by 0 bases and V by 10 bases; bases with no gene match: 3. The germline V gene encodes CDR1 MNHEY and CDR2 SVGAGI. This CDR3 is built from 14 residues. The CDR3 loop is CATASGGSYNEQFF. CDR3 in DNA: TGTGCCACCGCTAGCGGGGGCTCCTACAATGAGCAGTTCTTC.

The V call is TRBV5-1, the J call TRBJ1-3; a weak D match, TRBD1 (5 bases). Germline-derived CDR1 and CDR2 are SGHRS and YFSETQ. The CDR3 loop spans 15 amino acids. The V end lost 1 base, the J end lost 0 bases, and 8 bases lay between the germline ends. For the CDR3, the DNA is TGCGCCAGCAGCTTGACGACAGTCTCTGGAAACACCATATATTTT. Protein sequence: CASSLTTVSGNTIYF.

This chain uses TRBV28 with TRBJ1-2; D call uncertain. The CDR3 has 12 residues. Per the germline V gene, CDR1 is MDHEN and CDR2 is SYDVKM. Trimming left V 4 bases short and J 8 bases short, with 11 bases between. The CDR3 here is CASSSPMRGYTF. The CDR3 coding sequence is TGTGCCAGCAGTTCTCCGATGCGGGGCTACACCTTC.

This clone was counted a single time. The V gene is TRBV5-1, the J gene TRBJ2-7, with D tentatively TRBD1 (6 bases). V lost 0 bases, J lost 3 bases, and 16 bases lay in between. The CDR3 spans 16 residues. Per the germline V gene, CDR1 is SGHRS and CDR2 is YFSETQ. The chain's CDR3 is CASSLETGWRGYEQYF. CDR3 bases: TGCGCCAGCAGCTTGGAGACAGGTTGGCGTGGCTACGAGCAGTACTTC.

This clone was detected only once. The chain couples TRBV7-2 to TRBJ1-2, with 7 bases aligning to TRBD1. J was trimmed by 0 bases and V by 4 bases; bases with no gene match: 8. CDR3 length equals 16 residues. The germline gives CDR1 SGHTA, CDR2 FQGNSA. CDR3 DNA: TGTGCCAGCAGCTCTCGACAGGGCGTAACTAACTATGGCTACACCTTC. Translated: CASSSRQGVTNYGYTF.

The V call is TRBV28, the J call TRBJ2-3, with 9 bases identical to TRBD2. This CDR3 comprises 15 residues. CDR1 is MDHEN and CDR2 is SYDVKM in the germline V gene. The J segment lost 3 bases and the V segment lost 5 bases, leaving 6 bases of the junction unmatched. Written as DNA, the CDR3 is TGTGCCAGCAGTGAGGGGACTAGCAGAACAGATACGCAGTATTTT. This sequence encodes CASSEGTSRTDTQYF.

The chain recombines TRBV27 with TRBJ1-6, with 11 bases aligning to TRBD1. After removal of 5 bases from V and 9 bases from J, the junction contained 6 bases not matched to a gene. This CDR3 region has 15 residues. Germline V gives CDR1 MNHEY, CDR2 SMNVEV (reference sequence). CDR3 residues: CASSPGQGAGSPLHF. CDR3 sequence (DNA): TGTGCCAGCAGTCCCGGACAGGGGGCGGGTTCACCCCTCCACTTT.

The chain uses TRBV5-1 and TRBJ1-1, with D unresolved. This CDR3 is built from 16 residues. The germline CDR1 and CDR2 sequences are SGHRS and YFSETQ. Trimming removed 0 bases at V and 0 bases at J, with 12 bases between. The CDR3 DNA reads TGCGCCAGCAGCTTGGCGGATGTCAGATTGAACACTGAAGCTTTCTTT. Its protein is CASSLADVRLNTEAFF.

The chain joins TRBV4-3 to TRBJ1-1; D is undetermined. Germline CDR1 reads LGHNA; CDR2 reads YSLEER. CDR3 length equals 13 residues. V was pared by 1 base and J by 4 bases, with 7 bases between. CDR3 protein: CASSQVIGTEAFF. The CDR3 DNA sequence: TGCGCCAGCAGCCAAGTAATAGGCACTGAAGCTTTCTTT.

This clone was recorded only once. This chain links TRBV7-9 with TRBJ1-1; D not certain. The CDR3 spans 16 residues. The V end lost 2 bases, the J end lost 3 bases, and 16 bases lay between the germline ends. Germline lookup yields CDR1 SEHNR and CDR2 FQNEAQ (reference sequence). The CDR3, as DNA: TGTGCCAGCAGCTTACGGGGTCAGGCGGAGGACACTGAAGCTTTCTTT. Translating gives CASSLRGQAEDTEAFF.

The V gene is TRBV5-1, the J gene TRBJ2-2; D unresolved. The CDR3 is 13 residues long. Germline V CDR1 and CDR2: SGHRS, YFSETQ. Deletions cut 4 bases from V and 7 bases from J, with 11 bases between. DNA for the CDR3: TGCGCCAGCAGCCTGGTTAGGGTCGGGGAGCTGTTTTTT. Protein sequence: CASSLVRVGELFF. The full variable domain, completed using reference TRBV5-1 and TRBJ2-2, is KAGVTQTPRYLIKTRGQQVTLSCSPISGHRSVSWYQQTPGQGLQFLFEYFSETQRNKGNFPGRFSGRQFSNSRSEMNVSTLELGDSALYLCASSLVRVGELFFGEGSRLTVL.

The CDR3 region has the DNA TGCGCCAGCAGCCGCGAACACAGATCAACTAATGAAAAACTGTTTTTT. It encodes CASSREHRSTNEKLFF. V gene TRBV4-3 combines with J gene TRBJ1-4; D unresolved. V was trimmed by 4 bases and J by 0 bases, leaving 12 bases between them. Per the germline V gene, CDR1 is LGHNA and CDR2 is YSLEER. CDR3 size: 16 residues.

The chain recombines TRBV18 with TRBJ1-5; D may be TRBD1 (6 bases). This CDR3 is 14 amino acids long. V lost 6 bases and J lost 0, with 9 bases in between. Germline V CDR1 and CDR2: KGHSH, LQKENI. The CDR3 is CASSRTDSNQPQHF. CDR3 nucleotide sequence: TGTGCCAGCTCTCGGACAGATAGCAATCAGCCCCAGCATTTT.

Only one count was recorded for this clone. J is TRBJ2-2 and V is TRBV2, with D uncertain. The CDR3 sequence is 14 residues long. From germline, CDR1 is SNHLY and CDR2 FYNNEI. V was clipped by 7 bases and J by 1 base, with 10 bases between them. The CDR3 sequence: CASNQVGNTGELFF. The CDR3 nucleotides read TGTGCCAGCAACCAGGTTGGGAACACCGGGGAGCTGTTTTTT.